The 14 T cell receptor beta chains below all came from one sample that was sequenced in a study of blood T cell repertoires in COVID-19. TCRdb's table, derived via immunoSEQ multiplex PCR, lists solely in-frame clones and lacks some. In the table there are some 220,000 clones, 80% of which are singletons. Sequencing was carried out using peripheral blood. The receptors were sampled from a woman in her 70s with acute or convalescent COVID-19.

The chain is built from TRBV7-9 and TRBJ2-1, with a weak D call TRBD2 (7 bases). CDR1 and CDR2 (germline): SEHNR, FQNEAQ (reference sequence). This CDR3 is built from 15 residues. Trimming cost V 9 bases and J 9 bases, with 24 bases left between them. In nucleotides, the CDR3 is TGTGCCAGTTCCCCGGAGGGGGGGCCGCGGAGTGAGCAGTTCTTC. Translated: CASSPEGGPRSEQFF.

J is TRBJ2-3 and V is TRBV7-6; D gene uncertain. CDR1 is SGHVS and CDR2 is FNYEAQ in the germline V gene. V lost 0 bases and J 4 bases, leaving 5 bases between the germline ends. The CDR3 is made up of 13 amino acids. CDR3 protein: CASSLASSDTQYF. The CDR3 DNA reads as TGTGCCAGCAGCTTAGCGTCTTCAGATACGCAGTATTTT.

The chain is built from TRBV7-2 and TRBJ2-7; D gene ambiguous. Germline loops: CDR1 SGHTA, CDR2 FQGNSA. This CDR3 region has 14 residues. V was cut by 0 bases and J by 3 bases, with 9 bases left in between. CDR3 DNA sequence: TGTGCCAGCAGCTTAGCGAGGCTGAGCTACGAGCAGTACTTC. Its protein is CASSLARLSYEQYF.

V usage is TRBV18 and J usage is TRBJ1-2, with 8 bases lining up with TRBD1. In germline, CDR1 is KGHSH, CDR2 LQKENI. This CDR3 comprises 16 residues. The J segment lost 0 bases and the V segment lost 3 bases, leaving 6 bases of the junction unmatched. CDR3 in amino acids: CASSPDRGRANYGYTF. The CDR3 bases are TGTGCCAGCTCACCCGACAGGGGAAGAGCTAACTATGGCTACACCTTC.

The rearrangement uses TRBV2 and TRBJ2-5; 10 nucleotides match TRBD2. The CDR3 sequence is 14 residues long. J was trimmed by 2 bases and V by 7 bases; bases with no gene match: 4. Germline CDR1 is SNHLY and CDR2 is FYNNEI. CDR3 nucleotide sequence: TGTGCCAGCAAAAGAGCGGGGGGGCAAGAGACCCAGTACTTC. It translates to CASKRAGGQETQYF.

The chain links TRBV10-1 to TRBJ2-3; maybe TRBD2 (5 bases). CDR1 WNHNN and CDR2 SYGVQD come from the germline V gene (reference sequence). The CDR3 is made up of 19 amino acids. V was clipped by 4 bases and J by 1 base, with 24 bases between them. CDR3: CASSGVLGESYLGTDTQYF. DNA for the CDR3: TGCGCCAGCAGTGGAGTCTTGGGAGAATCCTATCTTGGCACAGATACGCAGTATTTT.

The chain combines TRBV7-8 with TRBJ2-7, with TRBD1 matching 7 bases. This CDR3 has 13 amino acids. Looked up from germline, CDR1 is SGHVS and CDR2 is FQNEAQ. V lost 3 bases to trimming and J lost 5 bases; unmatched junction nucleotides: 4. CDR3 DNA: TGTGCCAGCAGCTTGGGGACAGCAAACGAGCAGTACTTC. It translates to CASSLGTANEQYF.

This sequence joins TRBV20-1 and TRBJ2-6; D is uncertain. Trimming pared 3 bases from V and 0 bases from J, leaving 12 bases between. CDR3 size: 16 residues. Germline CDR1 reads DFQATT; CDR2 reads SNEGSKA (reference sequence). CDR3 in amino acids: CSASRLIVSGANVLTF. The DNA of the CDR3 is TGCAGTGCTAGTCGACTCATCGTCTCTGGGGCCAACGTCCTGACTTTC.

The rearrangement uses TRBV7-2 and TRBJ1-4; the D gene is possibly TRBD1 (5 bases). This CDR3 comprises 15 residues. The germline V gene has CDR1 SGHTA and CDR2 FQGNSA. V lost 2 bases and J lost 1, with 8 bases in between. CDR3 nucleotide sequence: TGTGCCAGCAGCTTACAGGGTCGAACTAATGAAAAACTGTTTTTT. Residues: CASSLQGRTNEKLFF.

The chain employs TRBV4-3 and TRBJ2-5; D gene unclear. The V and J ends lost 1 base and 5 bases respectively, with 11 bases between them. From germline, CDR1 is LGHNA and CDR2 YSLEER. CDR3 size: 14 residues. CDR3 residues: CASSQGVTWETQYF. The CDR3 DNA is TGCGCCAGCAGCCAAGGCGTAACGTGGGAGACCCAGTACTTC.

The gene calls are TRBV2 and TRBJ1-2; no firm D call. The CDR3 runs to 15 residues. The V end lost 7 bases, the J end lost 6 bases, and 21 bases lay between the germline ends. CDR1 is SNHLY and CDR2 is FYNNEI in the germline V gene. The CDR3 sequence is CASTWSSWEVDGYTF. The CDR3 DNA sequence: TGTGCCAGCACCTGGAGCTCCTGGGAGGTGGATGGCTACACCTTC.

Here the CDR3 DNA reads TGTGCCAGCAGCCTAACTATCTTAGTCAATGAGCAGTTCTTC. It codes for CASSLTILVNEQFF. V usage is TRBV13 and J usage is TRBJ2-1; D gene unclear. The CDR3 spans 14 residues. Germline CDR1 is PRHDT and CDR2 is FYEKMQ (reference sequence). V gave up 5 bases and J gave up 6 bases, with 14 bases separating them. Full variable domain (rest looked up from reference TRBV13 and TRBJ2-1): AAGVIQSPRHLIKEKRETATLKCYPIPRHDTVYWYQQGPGQDPQFLISFYEKMQSDKGSIPDRFSAQQFSDYHSELNMSSLELGDSALYFCASSLTILVNEQFFGPGTRLTVL.

V usage is TRBV11-3 and J usage is TRBJ2-2; the match to TRBD2 covers 10 bases. V lost 4 bases to trimming and J lost 7 bases; unmatched junction nucleotides: 9. The CDR3 consists of 16 residues. Germline V lookup: CDR1 SGHNT, CDR2 YENEEA. The CDR3 DNA reads TGTGCCAGCAGCTCTGCCGGGACTAGCGCGGACGGGGAGCTGTTTTTT. Translating it yields CASSSAGTSADGELFF.

The rearrangement joins TRBV20-1 to TRBJ2-7; 8 nucleotides match TRBD2. The CDR3 extends over 15 amino acids. The junction had 10 bases not matched to a gene; V was cut back by 3 bases and J by 3 bases. Germline loops: CDR1 DFQATT, CDR2 SNEGSKA (reference sequence). CDR3: CSASNPGGPSYEQYF. The DNA of the CDR3 is TGCAGTGCTAGTAATCCGGGGGGGCCGAGCTACGAGCAGTACTTC.